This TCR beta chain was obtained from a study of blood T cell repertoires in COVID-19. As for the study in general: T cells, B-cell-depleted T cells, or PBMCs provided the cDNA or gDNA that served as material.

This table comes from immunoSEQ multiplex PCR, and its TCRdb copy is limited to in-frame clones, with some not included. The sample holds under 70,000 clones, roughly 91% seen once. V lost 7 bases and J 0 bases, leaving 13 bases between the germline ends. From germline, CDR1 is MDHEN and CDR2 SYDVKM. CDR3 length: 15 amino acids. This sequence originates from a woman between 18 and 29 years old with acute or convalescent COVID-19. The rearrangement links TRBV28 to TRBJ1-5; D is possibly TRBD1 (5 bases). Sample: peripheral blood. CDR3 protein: CASNDGGYSNQPQHF. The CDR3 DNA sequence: TGTGCCAGCAACGATGGGGGGTATAGCAATCAGCCCCAGCATTTT.